The 18 T cell receptor beta chains presented below share a single source sample, sequenced in a study of beta chain features in type 1 diabetes. Isolated RNA was reverse transcribed in full, so expressed TCRB transcripts were sequenced. TCRdb's table, derived via immunoSEQ multiplex PCR, lists solely in-frame clones and lacks some. The table shows 350,000 to 400,000 clones, with more than 12% occurring only once. The sequenced material came from naive CD4+ T cells from blood. Receptor source: a woman between 18 and 29 years old in good health.

There are a few counts of this clone. This rearrangement joins TRBV30 to TRBJ1-5; D ambiguous. V was trimmed by 0 bases and J by 6 bases, leaving 9 bases between them. Germline V lookup: CDR1 GTSNPN, CDR2 SVGIG (reference sequence). The CDR3 consists of 13 residues. The CDR3 reads CAWSVRRGQPQHF. CDR3 DNA: TGTGCCTGGAGTGTTCGACGGGGTCAGCCCCAGCATTTT. The whole variable domain, remainder taken from reference TRBV30 and TRBJ1-5, is SQTIHQWPATLVQPVGSPLSLECTVEGTSNPNLYWYRQAAGRGLQLLFYSVGIGQISSEVPQNLSASRPQDRQFILSSKKLLLSDSGFYLCAWSVRRGQPQHFGDGTRLSIL.

A few counts support this clone. The chain combines TRBV7-2 with TRBJ1-5; D may be TRBD1 (5 bases). Looked up from germline, CDR1 is SGHTA and CDR2 is FQGNSA. V was cut by 8 bases and J by 0 bases, with 17 bases left in between. The CDR3 spans 16 residues. The CDR3 loop is CASHNQGRVSNQPQHF. The CDR3 DNA is TGTGCCAGCCATAACCAGGGCAGAGTTAGCAATCAGCCCCAGCATTTT.

The chain is built from TRBV7-8 and TRBJ2-3; 8 bases agree with TRBD2. V lost 5 bases to trimming and J lost 1 base; unmatched junction nucleotides: 2. CDR3 size: 14 residues. Germline V CDR1 and CDR2: SGHVS, FQNEAQ. In DNA, the CDR3 is TGTGCCAGCAGCCCACTAGCGGGCACAGATACGCAGTATTTT. Translated, it gives CASSPLAGTDTQYF.

This clone was counted only a few times. The chain employs TRBV18 and TRBJ2-7, with 7 bases identical to TRBD1. The ends lost 6 bases at V and 2 bases at J; junction bases unmatched: 4. Per germline, CDR1 KGHSH and CDR2 LQKENI. The CDR3 totals 13 residues. CDR3 amino acids: CASSMGQTYEQYF. CDR3 in DNA: TGTGCCAGCTCTATGGGACAGACCTACGAGCAGTACTTC.

Only a few counts were recorded for this clone. The V and J genes are TRBV5-4 and TRBJ2-6, with TRBD1 as a possible D gene (5 bases). Germline V gives CDR1 SGHNT, CDR2 YYREEE (reference sequence). The CDR3 covers 15 residues. V dropped 4 bases and J dropped 5 bases, with 13 bases sitting between them. The CDR3 DNA follows: TGTGCCAGCAGCCGAGACAGACTCTGGGCCAACGTCCTGACTTTC. This encodes CASSRDRLWANVLTF.

This clone was counted a few times. The CDR3 DNA sequence: TGCGCCAGCAGCACTCGTGACAGGGCGGATCCTTATGGCTACACCTTC. This translates into CASSTRDRADPYGYTF. The chain combines TRBV5-1 with TRBJ1-2, with 7 bases aligning to TRBD1. Losses at the gene ends were 4 bases for V and 5 bases for J; bases not matched to a gene: 14. The germline gives CDR1 SGHRS, CDR2 YFSETQ. The CDR3 is 16 amino acids.

This chain joins TRBV4-1 and TRBJ1-5; a possible D gene is TRBD1 (6 bases). In germline, CDR1 is MGHRA, CDR2 YSYEKL. The CDR3 runs 16 residues. Trimming took off 0 bases at V and 4 bases at J, with 13 bases between the two ends. The CDR3 sequence: CASSQDLGAKNQPQHF. DNA for the CDR3: TGCGCCAGCAGCCAAGATCTGGGGGCCAAAAATCAGCCCCAGCATTTT.

This clone was observed a few times. The CDR3, as DNA: TGTGCCAGCAGCACCAACCGGGACAGAATCTACGAGCAGTACTTC. It encodes CASSTNRDRIYEQYF. The gene calls are TRBV13 and TRBJ2-7, with 7 bases aligning to TRBD1. The CDR3 has 15 residues. CDR1 and CDR2 from the germline V gene are PRHDT and FYEKMQ (reference sequence). V shed 5 bases, J shed 3 bases, and the junction held 10 bases outside the gene matches.

The V call is TRBV30, the J call TRBJ2-3; TRBD1 is a possible D gene (6 bases). The ends were cut back, 0 bases at V and 1 base at J, with 11 bases in the middle. The CDR3 sequence is 15 residues long. Looked up from germline, CDR1 is GTSNPN and CDR2 is SVGIG (reference sequence). This CDR3 reads CAWSVGQLGTDTQYF. For the CDR3, the DNA is TGTGCCTGGAGTGTAGGACAGTTGGGCACAGATACGCAGTATTTT.

The chain couples TRBV28 to TRBJ2-2; D gene ambiguous. CDR1 MDHEN and CDR2 SYDVKM come from the germline V gene. The CDR3 extends over 15 amino acids. Trimming pared 3 bases from V and 0 bases from J, leaving 8 bases between. CDR3 residues: CASSLWASNTGELFF. The CDR3 DNA reads as TGTGCCAGCAGTTTGTGGGCTTCGAACACCGGGGAGCTGTTTTTT.

CDR3 nucleotides: TGTGCCAGCACCCCACAGGCGGGGGCAGAGACCCAGTACTTC. This gives the protein CASTPQAGAETQYF. The rearrangement joins TRBV9 to TRBJ2-5, with D possibly being TRBD2 (7 bases). Germline CDR1 and CDR2: SGDLS and YYNGEE. CDR3 length: 14 amino acids. V lost 6 bases, J lost 4 bases, and 16 bases lay in between.

V usage is TRBV30 and J usage is TRBJ1-5, with D tentatively TRBD1 (5 bases). Germline V gene data show CDR1 as GTSNPN and CDR2 as SVGIG (reference sequence). V gave up 2 bases and J gave up 4 bases, with 9 bases separating them. The CDR3 length is 13 residues. For the CDR3, the DNA is TGTGCCTGGAGTTGGGGGGATAATCAGCCCCAGCATTTT. It encodes CAWSWGDNQPQHF.

This clone was seen more than once but under ten times. The chain has TRBV18 and TRBJ2-3; TRBD1 agrees at 9 bases. This CDR3 is built from 15 residues. The V gene's germline CDR1 is KGHSH and CDR2 LQKENI. V was pared by 1 base and J by 1 base, with 0 bases of the junction left unmatched. Here the CDR3 reads CASSPRTGGTDTQYF. The CDR3 nucleotides read TGTGCCAGCTCACCACGGACAGGGGGCACAGATACGCAGTATTTT.

The CDR3 DNA reads TGTGCCAGCAGCGTAGTTGGAGTTAGTGAGCAGTTCTTC. The encoded protein is CASSVVGVSEQFF. V gene TRBV9 combines with J gene TRBJ2-1; unclear D gene. This CDR3 is built from 13 residues. Germline-derived CDR1 and CDR2 are SGDLS and YYNGEE. Trimming took off 0 bases at V and 9 bases at J, with 10 bases between the two ends.

A few counts support this clone. The J gene is TRBJ1-3, the V gene TRBV30, with a possible D match to TRBD1 (5 bases). Trimming shortened V by 2 bases and J by 0 bases, and 14 bases separated the two germline ends. This CDR3 is built from 16 residues. Germline CDR1 and CDR2: GTSNPN and SVGIG (reference sequence). This CDR3 reads CAWSPDSFSSGNTIYF. The CDR3 region has the DNA TGTGCCTGGAGTCCTGACAGTTTTAGCTCTGGAAACACCATATATTTT.

The rearrangement joins TRBV30 to TRBJ1-4; 9 bases are a match to TRBD1. CDR3 size: 14 residues. V lost 3 bases, J lost 8 bases, and 7 bases stayed unmatched. The germline gives CDR1 GTSNPN, CDR2 SVGIG (reference sequence). The CDR3 here is CAWSPGQGTEKLFF. CDR3 coding DNA: TGTGCCTGGAGCCCGGGACAGGGTACGGAAAAACTGTTTTTT.

The chain joins TRBV30 to TRBJ2-1; maybe TRBD2 (6 bases). There are 15 residues in the CDR3. Germline CDR1 reads GTSNPN; CDR2 reads SVGIG (reference sequence). V gave up 3 bases and J gave up 1 base, with 13 bases separating them. The CDR3 reads CAWSHGSLSYNEQFF. In DNA form, the CDR3 reads TGTGCCTGGAGCCACGGGAGTTTGTCCTACAATGAGCAGTTCTTC.

The rearrangement uses TRBV7-2 and TRBJ1-5, with 9 bases that match TRBD1. The CDR3 has 16 residues. CDR1 is SGHTA, CDR2 FQGNSA, per germline. J lost 4 bases, V lost 8 bases, and 12 bases had no gene match. The CDR3 loop reads CASVDVTQGANQPQHF. CDR3 coding DNA: TGTGCCAGCGTGGACGTCACACAGGGGGCGAATCAGCCCCAGCATTTT.